This entry features one T cell receptor (beta chain) sequence. The data are from a study of blood T cell repertoires in COVID-19. The V and J ends lost 3 bases and 1 base, in that order; junction bases with no gene match: 10. The CDR3 has 17 residues. Germline lookup yields CDR1 LNHDA and CDR2 SQIVND (reference sequence). Original methodology: Amplification from reference gene primers served as the basis for estimated nucleated cell counts. Generated by immunoSEQ multiplex PCR, the TCRdb table keeps only in-frame clones and is missing some. That table supplies the V and J calls and clone size; D and trimming were determined from the DNA. The repertoire has about 85,000 clones, roughly 90% of them found once; the top ten carry about 4.3%.

The sequencing sample was made of peripheral blood. The chain has TRBV19 and TRBJ1-1; TRBD1 matches 8 bases. The receptor was derived from a woman at least 80 years old with active or convalescent COVID-19. Here the CDR3 reads CASSMRTGTVTNTEAFF. In nucleotides, the CDR3 is TGTGCCAGTAGTATGCGGACAGGGACAGTCACGAACACTGAAGCTTTCTTT.